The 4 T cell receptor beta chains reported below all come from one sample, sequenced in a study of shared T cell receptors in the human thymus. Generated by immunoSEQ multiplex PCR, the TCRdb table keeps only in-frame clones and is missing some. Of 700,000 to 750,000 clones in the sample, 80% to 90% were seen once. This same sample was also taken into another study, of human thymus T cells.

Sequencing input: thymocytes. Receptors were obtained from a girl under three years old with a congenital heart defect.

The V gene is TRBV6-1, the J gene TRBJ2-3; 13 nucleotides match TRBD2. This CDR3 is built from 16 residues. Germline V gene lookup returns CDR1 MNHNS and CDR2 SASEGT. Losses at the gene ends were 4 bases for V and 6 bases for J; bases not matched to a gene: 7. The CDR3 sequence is CASSVQLAGGRDTQYF. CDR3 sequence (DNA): TGTGCCAGCAGTGTACAACTAGCGGGGGGGCGCGATACGCAGTATTTT.

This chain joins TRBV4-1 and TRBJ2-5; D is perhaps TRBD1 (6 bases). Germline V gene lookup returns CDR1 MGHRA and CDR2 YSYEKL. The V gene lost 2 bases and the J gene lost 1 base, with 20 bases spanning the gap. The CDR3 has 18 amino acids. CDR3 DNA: TGCGCCAGCAGCCAACCTCACCCCGACAGACAGGCCCAAGAGACCCAGTACTTC. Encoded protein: CASSQPHPDRQAQETQYF.

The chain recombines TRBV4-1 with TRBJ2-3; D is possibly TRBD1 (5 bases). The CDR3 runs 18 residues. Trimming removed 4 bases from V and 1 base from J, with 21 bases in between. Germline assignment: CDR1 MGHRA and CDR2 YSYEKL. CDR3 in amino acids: CASSRLGAPRSRTDTQYF. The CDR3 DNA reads TGCGCCAGCAGCCGGCTTGGGGCCCCGCGGTCTCGCACAGATACGCAGTATTTT.

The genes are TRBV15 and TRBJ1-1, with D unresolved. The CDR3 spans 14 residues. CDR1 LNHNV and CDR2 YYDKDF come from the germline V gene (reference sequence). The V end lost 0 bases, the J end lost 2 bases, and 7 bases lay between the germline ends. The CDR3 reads CATSRDLPNTEAFF. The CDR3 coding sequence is TGTGCCACCAGCAGAGATCTACCTAACACTGAAGCTTTCTTT.